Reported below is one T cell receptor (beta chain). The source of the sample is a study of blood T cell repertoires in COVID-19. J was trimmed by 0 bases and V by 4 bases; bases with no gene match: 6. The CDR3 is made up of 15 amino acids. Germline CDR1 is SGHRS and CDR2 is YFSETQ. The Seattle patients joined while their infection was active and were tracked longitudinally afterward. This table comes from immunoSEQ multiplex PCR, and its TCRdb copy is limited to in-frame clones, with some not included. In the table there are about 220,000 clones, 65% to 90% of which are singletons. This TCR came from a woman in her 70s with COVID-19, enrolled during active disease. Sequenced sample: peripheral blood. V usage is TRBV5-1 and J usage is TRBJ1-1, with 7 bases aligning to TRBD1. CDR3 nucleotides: TGCGCCAGCAGCAGAAGGGACAGCATGAACACTGAAGCTTTCTTT. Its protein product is CASSRRDSMNTEAFF.